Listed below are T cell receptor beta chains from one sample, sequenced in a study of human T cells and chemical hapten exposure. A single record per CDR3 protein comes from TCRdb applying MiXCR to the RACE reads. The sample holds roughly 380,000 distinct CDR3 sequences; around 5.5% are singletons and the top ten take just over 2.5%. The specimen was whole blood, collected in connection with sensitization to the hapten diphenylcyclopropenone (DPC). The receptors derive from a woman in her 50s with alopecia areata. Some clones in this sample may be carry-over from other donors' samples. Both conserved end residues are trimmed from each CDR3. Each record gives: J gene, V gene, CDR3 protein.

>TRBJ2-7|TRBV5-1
ASSLTISGSSAYEQY
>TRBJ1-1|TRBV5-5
ASTRSGGALGTEAF
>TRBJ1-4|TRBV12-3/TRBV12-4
ASTFGLVGKLF
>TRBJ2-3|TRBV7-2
ASSLNPGGSTDTQY
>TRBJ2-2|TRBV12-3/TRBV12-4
ASSSSGPQTGELF
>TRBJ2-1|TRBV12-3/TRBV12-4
ASTPGTRSNEQF
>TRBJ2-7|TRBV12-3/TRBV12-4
ASSFLNSLLGQY
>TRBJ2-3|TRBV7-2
ASSLEEGGPTASTDTQY
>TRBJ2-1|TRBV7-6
ASSLPAREIYNEQF
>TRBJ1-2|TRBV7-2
ASSAGRMAYGYT
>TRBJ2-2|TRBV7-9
ASSQPSGQGDTGELF
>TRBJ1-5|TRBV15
ATSRDRNSNQPQH
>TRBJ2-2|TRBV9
ASNGRTSAGTGELF
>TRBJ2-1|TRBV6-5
ASSPPGGGRSPEQF
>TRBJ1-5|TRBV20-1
SASGDRENQPQH
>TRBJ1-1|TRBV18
ASSESTAPGTAF
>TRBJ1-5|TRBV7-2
ASSPGLHLSNQPQH
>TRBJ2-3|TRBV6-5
ASRKGSADTQY
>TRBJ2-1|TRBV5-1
ATREGDSYNEQF